The 29 T cell receptor beta chains listed next were all sequenced from one sample in a study of T-cell reconstitution after alpha-beta-depleted transplantation in children. Unique molecular identifiers were built into the TCRbeta library. TCRdb re-derived calls from the PCR reads in MiXCR, one entry per CDR3 protein. The repertoire holds about 490,000 distinct CDR3 sequences, with 10% as singletons. The sample in question was PBMCs, obtained before TCRalphabeta/CD19-depleted stem cell transplant. The receptor set was obtained from a child younger than 10 with inherited bone marrow failure, due to receive a stem cell transplant.

This clonotype has at least ten counts. The rearrangement uses TRBV27 and TRBJ2-1, with 8 bases lining up with TRBD2. The CDR3 has 15 amino acids. V lost 5 bases and J lost 2; bases outside the gene matches: 5. Germline V gene data show CDR1 as MNHEY and CDR2 as SMNVEV (reference sequence). DNA of the CDR3: TGTGCCAGCAGTCCCCGGGAGGGTCCCTACAATGAGCAGTTCTTC. Its protein is CASSPREGPYNEQFF.

In this sample, this clonotype turned up a few times. The rearrangement links TRBV5-1 to TRBJ2-6; weak D call: TRBD1 (6 bases). The V and J ends lost 4 bases and 0 bases respectively, with 17 bases between them. The V gene's germline CDR1 is SGHRS and CDR2 YFSETQ. This CDR3 contains 18 residues. Here the CDR3 DNA reads TGCGCCAGCAGCCCCCGGGACAACCCTGGCTCTGGGGCCAACGTCCTGACTTTC. Amino acid sequence: CASSPRDNPGSGANVLTF. Filled out from reference TRBV5-1 and TRBJ2-6, the complete variable domain reads KAGVTQTPRYLIKTRGQQVTLSCSPISGHRSVSWYQQTPGQGLQFLFEYFSETQRNKGNFPGRFSGRQFSNSRSEMNVSTLELGDSALYLCASSPRDNPGSGANVLTFGAGSRLTVL.

This clonotype has at least ten counts. The chain is built from TRBV29-1 and TRBJ2-5; D is uncertain. V gave up 4 bases and J gave up 0 bases, with 9 bases separating them. The CDR3 has 13 amino acids. Germline V CDR1 and CDR2: SQVTM, ANQGSEA. CDR3 in amino acids: CSVGHPYQETQYF. Here the CDR3 DNA reads TGCAGCGTTGGACACCCTTACCAAGAGACCCAGTACTTC.

Many counts were recorded for this clonotype. This chain connects TRBV5-6 to TRBJ1-3; no clear D. The CDR3 has 17 amino acids. Trimming pared 2 bases from V and 0 bases from J, leaving 15 bases between. CDR1 is SGHDT and CDR2 is YYEEEE in the germline V gene. The CDR3 DNA sequence: TGTGCCAGCAGCTTATATCTGGGTCCAAGCTCTGGAAACACCATATATTTT. It translates to CASSLYLGPSSGNTIYF.

In this sample, this clonotype turned up a few times. The chain has TRBV29-1 and TRBJ2-1, with TRBD1 matching over 9 bases. From germline, CDR1 is SQVTM and CDR2 ANQGSEA. The CDR3 spans 15 residues. J lost 6 bases, V lost 7 bases, and 13 bases had no gene match. CDR3 residues: CSAPLWDRARNEQFF. CDR3 DNA sequence: TGCAGCGCTCCCCTTTGGGACAGGGCCCGCAATGAGCAGTTCTTC.

This clonotype was found many times. The rearrangement uses TRBV6-1 and TRBJ2-7, with D uncertain. CDR3 size: 13 residues. Per germline, CDR1 MNHNS and CDR2 SASEGT. With 3 bases removed from V and 3 bases from J, the gap between germline ends came to 9 bases. This CDR3 reads CASSDMLVYEQYF. CDR3 nucleotides: TGTGCCAGCAGTGACATGCTGGTCTACGAGCAGTACTTC.

This clonotype was detected many times. The chain carries TRBV28 and TRBJ2-7; no clear D gene. CDR1 and CDR2 from the germline V gene are MDHEN and SYDVKM. CDR3 length equals 14 residues. Trimming removed 2 bases from V and 2 bases from J, with 10 bases in between. As DNA, the CDR3 is TGTGCCAGCAGTTTAGTCTCAGGACCCTACGAGCAGTACTTC. This encodes CASSLVSGPYEQYF.

In this sample, this clonotype turned up many times. The chain employs TRBV7-9 and TRBJ1-3; 8 bases are a match to TRBD1. From germline, CDR1 is SEHNR and CDR2 FQNEAQ (reference sequence). V lost 5 bases to trimming and J lost 2 bases; unmatched junction nucleotides: 2. This CDR3 is 14 amino acids long. CDR3 nucleotides: TGTGCCAGCAGCCGGACAGGGACTGGAAACACCATATATTTT. Protein product: CASSRTGTGNTIYF.

Of note for this clonotype: This may be a read error: a much more frequent sequence differs by one nucleotide. The chain recombines TRBV4-3 with TRBJ2-7, with D perhaps matching TRBD2 (5 bases). V lost 4 bases to trimming and J lost 5 bases, with 12 bases between them. Germline V CDR1 and CDR2: LGHNA, YSLEER. The CDR3 is made up of 13 amino acids. The CDR3 loop is CASSRGLSDEQYF. CDR3 bases: TGCGCCAGCAGCCGAGGACTTTCAGACGAGCAGTACTTC.

The genes are TRBV28 and TRBJ1-4; D remains ambiguous. Germline CDR1 MDHEN, CDR2 SYDVKM. The length of the CDR3 is 16 residues. Trimming pared 3 bases from V and 0 bases from J, leaving 11 bases between. The CDR3 DNA reads as TGTGCCAGCAGTTTCGTGGACGGTGCAACTAATGAAAAACTGTTTTTT. Amino acids: CASSFVDGATNEKLFF.

For this clonotype: One base away lies a much larger clone, so this may be a sequencing read error. The chain is built from TRBV7-9 and TRBJ1-1, with unresolved D. Germline V gene data show CDR1 as SEHNR and CDR2 as FQNEAQ (reference sequence). The CDR3 is 13 amino acids. As DNA, the CDR3 is TGTGCCAGCAGATTAGTAACGGGCACTGAAGCTTTCTTT. It yields the protein CASRLVTGTEAFF.

This clonotype was counted ten times or more. J is TRBJ1-2 and V is TRBV12-3 or TRBV12-4; 8 nucleotides align to TRBD1. V shed 3 bases, J shed 3 bases, and the junction held 9 bases outside the gene matches. The CDR3 sequence is 16 residues long. CDR3 protein: CASSFSTGGGYYGYTF. CDR3 nucleotides: TGTGCCAGCAGTTTTTCCACAGGGGGAGGCTACTATGGCTACACCTTC.

Many counts were recorded for this clonotype. The CDR3 protein is CATSGGSYEQYF. The CDR3 DNA reads as TGTGCCACCAGCGGGGGGTCTTACGAGCAGTACTTC. V is TRBV15 and J is TRBJ2-7; tentatively, D is TRBD2 (6 bases). V shed 5 bases and J shed 4 bases, with 9 bases lying between them. Germline V lookup: CDR1 LNHNV, CDR2 YYDKDF (reference sequence). This CDR3 has 12 amino acids.

This clonotype was counted at least ten times. The V gene is TRBV29-1, the J gene TRBJ2-3, with D perhaps matching TRBD1 or TRBD2 (5 bases each). Per germline, CDR1 SQVTM and CDR2 ANQGSEA. V was cut by 4 bases and J by 2 bases, with 13 bases left in between. The CDR3 runs to 14 residues. The CDR3 nucleotides read TGCAGCGTTGTGTGGGTGGGGACCACAGATACGCAGTATTTT. As protein: CSVVWVGTTDTQYF.

Notes on this clonotype: A much larger clone lies one base from this, so it may be a read error. The CDR3 spells CASRTSGSDQYF. DNA for the CDR3: TGTGCCAGCAGGACTAGCGGGAGCGACCAGTACTTC. The V and J genes are TRBV5-6 and TRBJ2-7; 12 nucleotides line up with TRBD2. J was trimmed by 10 bases and V by 5 bases; bases with no gene match: 4. Germline V CDR1 and CDR2: SGHDT, YYEEEE. CDR3 length equals 12 residues.

This clonotype was detected many times. The chain combines TRBV27 with TRBJ2-1, with TRBD2 identical over 7 bases. Germline CDR1 and CDR2: MNHEY and SMNVEV (reference sequence). CDR3 size: 13 residues. V dropped 5 bases and J dropped 5; count of bases not matched to a gene: 3. The CDR3 loop reads CASSHGLDNEQFF. Written as DNA, the CDR3 is TGTGCCAGCAGTCACGGACTAGACAATGAGCAGTTCTTC.

This clonotype was seen many times. The chain carries TRBV4-3 and TRBJ2-7, with 7 bases fitting TRBD1. The CDR3 covers 15 residues. Germline V CDR1 and CDR2: LGHNA, YSLEER. The V and J ends lost 0 bases and 3 bases, in that order; junction bases with no gene match: 5. CDR3 nucleotides: TGCGCCAGCAGCCAAGATCTGGGACAGTTCTACGAGCAGTACTTC. Its protein is CASSQDLGQFYEQYF.

This clonotype was detected ten times or more. V gene TRBV6-5 combines with J gene TRBJ1-6, with 7 bases fitting TRBD1. The CDR3 loop spans 16 amino acids. V dropped 2 bases and J dropped 7; count of bases not matched to a gene: 8. Germline V gene sequence: CDR1 MNHEY, CDR2 SVGAGI. CDR3 sequence reads: CASSYIGSRGNSPLHF. CDR3 DNA: TGTGCCAGCAGTTACATTGGAAGCAGGGGGAATTCACCCCTCCACTTT.

In this sample, this clonotype turned up many times. V gene TRBV12-3 or TRBV12-4 combines with J gene TRBJ1-4; possibly TRBD1 for D (6 bases). The CDR3 runs 14 residues. V lost 4 bases and J 8 bases, leaving 14 bases between the germline ends. The CDR3 DNA is TGTGCCAGCAGTTACGGGCACAGGGTGGAAAAACTGTTTTTT. This gives the protein CASSYGHRVEKLFF.

There are many counts of this clonotype. This chain links TRBV11-2 with TRBJ1-3; D remains unclear. The germline V and J ends were trimmed by 7 bases and 0 bases, with 13 bases remaining between them. CDR1 and CDR2 from the germline V gene are SGHAT and FQNNGV. The CDR3 extends over 15 amino acids. CDR3 sequence: CASTPRANSGNTIYF. The CDR3 DNA is TGTGCCAGCACGCCAAGGGCGAACTCTGGAAACACCATATATTTT.

A few counts support this clonotype. The chain uses TRBV20-1 and TRBJ2-7; 8 bases align to TRBD2. The trim removed 1 base at V and 4 bases at J, leaving 6 bases unmatched. Germline loops: CDR1 DFQATT, CDR2 SNEGSKA (reference sequence). The length of the CDR3 is 14 residues. The CDR3 protein is CSARGTAGEYEQYF. Here the CDR3 DNA reads TGCAGTGCTAGAGGTACAGCGGGAGAATACGAGCAGTACTTC.

This clonotype was seen at least ten times. The chain couples TRBV27 to TRBJ2-1, with 16 bases identical to TRBD2. Losses at the gene ends were 3 bases for V and 4 bases for J; bases not matched to a gene: 3. CDR3 length equals 17 residues. The germline V gene has CDR1 MNHEY and CDR2 SMNVEV (reference sequence). The CDR3 DNA sequence: TGTGCCAGCAGTTTTGGGACTAGCGGGAGGGTATACAATGAGCAGTTCTTC. It is translated as CASSFGTSGRVYNEQFF.

The sample holds a few counts of this clonotype. The chain uses TRBV27 and TRBJ2-7; the match to TRBD2 covers 9 bases. This CDR3 comprises 15 residues. Per the germline V gene, CDR1 is MNHEY and CDR2 is SMNVEV (reference sequence). The V gene end was trimmed by 0 bases and the J gene end by 7 bases; junction bases not matched to a gene: 7. The CDR3 nucleotides read TGTGCCAGCAGTTTATCTCTAGCGGGGCCAGGGGAGCAGTACTTC. As protein: CASSLSLAGPGEQYF.

The chain joins TRBV20-1 to TRBJ2-7; TRBD2 agrees at 7 bases. The V and J ends lost 0 bases and 3 bases, in that order; junction bases with no gene match: 14. The CDR3 is made up of 17 amino acids. Germline V CDR1 and CDR2: DFQATT, SNEGSKA (reference sequence). The CDR3 reads CSARDQMSLAAIYEQYF. DNA for the CDR3: TGCAGTGCTAGAGATCAGATGAGTCTAGCGGCAATCTACGAGCAGTACTTC.

V is TRBV20-1 and J is TRBJ2-1; D uncertain. V lost 3 bases, J lost 3 bases, and 12 bases lay in between. The CDR3 contains 14 residues. Germline V gene sequence: CDR1 DFQATT, CDR2 SNEGSKA (reference sequence). The CDR3 spells CSASPPSHYNEQFF. The DNA of the CDR3 is TGCAGTGCTAGTCCCCCCAGCCACTACAATGAGCAGTTCTTC.

This clonotype was seen repeatedly, ten times or more. V usage is TRBV20-1 and J usage is TRBJ2-1, with 8 bases fitting TRBD2. CDR3 length equals 13 residues. Unmatched junction bases numbered 2, after V lost 4 bases and J lost 3 bases. Germline V gene lookup returns CDR1 DFQATT and CDR2 SNEGSKA (reference sequence). The chain's CDR3 is CSAKREFYNEQFF. CDR3 coding DNA: TGCAGTGCTAAGCGGGAGTTCTACAATGAGCAGTTCTTC.

This clonotype was observed a single time. Given a much more abundant clone one base away, this may be a read error. In DNA, the CDR3 is TGTGCCAGCAGGATACACCCCCGAGGCGACACCGGGGAGCTGTTTTTT. It codes for CASRIHPRGDTGELFF. This chain connects TRBV11-2 to TRBJ2-2; D gene uncertain. This CDR3 spans 16 amino acids. With 6 bases removed from V and 3 bases from J, the gap between germline ends came to 17 bases. The V gene's germline CDR1 is SGHAT and CDR2 FQNNGV.

This clonotype came up many times. The V gene is TRBV7-6, the J gene TRBJ2-7; 9 bases agree with TRBD1. This CDR3 comprises 16 residues. V shed 5 bases and J 5 bases; nucleotides not matched to a gene: 13. Germline V lookup: CDR1 SGHVS, CDR2 FNYEAQ. The CDR3 DNA sequence: TGTGCCAGCAGCCCGAACCCCGGGACAGGGTTACACGAGCAGTACTTC. It yields the protein CASSPNPGTGLHEQYF. The variable domain in full, with the rest retrieved from reference TRBV7-6 and TRBJ2-7, is GAGVSQSPRYKVTKRGQDVALRCDPISGHVSLYWYRQALGQGPEFLTYFNYEAQQDKSGLPNDRFSAERPEGSISTLTIQRTEQRDSAMYRCASSPNPGTGLHEQYFGPGTRLTVT.

This clonotype was seen only a few times. The chain employs TRBV7-9 and TRBJ2-2; D call uncertain. The length of the CDR3 is 17 residues. V lost 5 bases to trimming and J lost 2 bases, with 18 bases between them. Germline V CDR1 and CDR2: SEHNR, FQNEAQ (reference sequence). The CDR3 region is CASSPRRLGPNTGELFF. The CDR3 region has the DNA TGTGCCAGCAGCCCAAGAAGGTTGGGTCCCAACACCGGGGAGCTGTTTTTT. Full variable domain (remainder filled in from reference TRBV7-9 and TRBJ2-2): DTGVSQNPRHKITKRGQNVTFRCDPISEHNRLYWYRQTLGQGPEFLTYFQNEAQLEKSRLLSDRFSAERPKGSFSTLEIQRTEQGDSAMYLCASSPRRLGPNTGELFFGEGSRLTVL.